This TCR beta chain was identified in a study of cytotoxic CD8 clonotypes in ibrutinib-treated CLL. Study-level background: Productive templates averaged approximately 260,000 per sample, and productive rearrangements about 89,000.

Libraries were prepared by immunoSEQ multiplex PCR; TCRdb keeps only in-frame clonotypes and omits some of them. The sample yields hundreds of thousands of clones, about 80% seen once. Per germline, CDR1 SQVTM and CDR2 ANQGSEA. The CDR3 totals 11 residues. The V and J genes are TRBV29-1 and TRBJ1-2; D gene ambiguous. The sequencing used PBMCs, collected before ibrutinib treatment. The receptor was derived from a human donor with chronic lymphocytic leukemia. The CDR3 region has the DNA TGCAGTTACCGGAGAGACTATGGCTACACCTTC. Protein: CSYRRDYGYTF.